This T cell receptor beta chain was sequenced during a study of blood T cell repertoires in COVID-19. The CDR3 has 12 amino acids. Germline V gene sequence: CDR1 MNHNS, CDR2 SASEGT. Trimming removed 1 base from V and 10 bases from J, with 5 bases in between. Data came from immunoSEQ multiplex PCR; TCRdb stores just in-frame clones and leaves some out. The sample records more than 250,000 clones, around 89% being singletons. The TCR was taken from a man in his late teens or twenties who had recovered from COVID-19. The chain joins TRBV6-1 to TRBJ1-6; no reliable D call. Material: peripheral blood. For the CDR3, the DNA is TGTGCCAGCAGTGAAGGAAGCTCACCCCTCCACTTT. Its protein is CASSEGSSPLHF.